The 10 T cell receptor beta chains given below trace back to one sample, sequenced in a study of technical replicates of blood from a few donors. Some clones are missing from TCRdb's copy, which holds only in-frame ones; the method was immunoSEQ multiplex PCR. In the table there are about 81,000 clones, about 96% of which are singletons. Sequencing used T cells isolated from PBMCs. These receptors came from a human donor in good health.

V and J are TRBV19 and TRBJ2-7, with a tentative D call TRBD1 (6 bases). The V end was cut by 5 bases, the J end by 4 bases, with 6 bases between. The CDR3 runs 11 residues. Germline V lookup: CDR1 LNHDA, CDR2 SQIVND (reference sequence). Here the CDR3 reads CASSQGYEQYF. The DNA for the CDR3 is TGTGCCAGTAGTCAGGGGTACGAGCAGTACTTC.

V is TRBV5-1 and J is TRBJ2-7, with D possibly matching TRBD1 (6 bases). Trimming removed 4 bases at V and 6 bases at J, with 20 bases between. The CDR3 is 15 residues long. Germline V gene lookup returns CDR1 SGHRS and CDR2 YFSETQ. Here the CDR3 DNA reads TGCGCCAGCAGCCAATTAACAGGGACATACAGCGAGCAGTACTTC. Translating it yields CASSQLTGTYSEQYF.

The chain joins TRBV7-3 to TRBJ2-1; 15 bases are a match to TRBD2. Germline CDR1 SGHTA, CDR2 FQGTGA. This CDR3 region has 20 residues. J was trimmed by 1 base and V by 5 bases; bases with no gene match: 12. The CDR3 DNA follows: TGTGCCAGCAGCCCAAGGGCCCAGGGACTAGCGGGGGGTTCCTACAATGAGCAGTTCTTC. Protein product: CASSPRAQGLAGGSYNEQFF. Based on the CDR3 plus reference TRBV7-3 and TRBJ2-1, the full variable domain is GAGVSQTPSNKVTEKGKYVELRCDPISGHTALYWYRQSLGQGPEFLIYFQGTGAADDSGLPNDRFFAVRPEGSVSTLKIQRTERGDSAVYLCASSPRAQGLAGGSYNEQFFGPGTRLTVL.

The V call is TRBV9, the J call TRBJ1-1; D gene ambiguous. The V end lost 0 bases, the J end lost 6 bases, and 9 bases lay between the germline ends. This CDR3 is built from 13 residues. From germline, CDR1 is SGDLS and CDR2 YYNGEE. The CDR3 DNA reads TGTGCCAGCAGCGTAGTAATGCAGGCTGAAGCTTTCTTT. This encodes CASSVVMQAEAFF.

The gene calls are TRBV28 and TRBJ1-2; a possible D gene is TRBD1 (6 bases). The CDR3 runs to 21 residues. CDR1 and CDR2 (germline): MDHEN, SYDVKM. V lost 5 bases and J lost 1, with 32 bases in between. The CDR3: CASSLQQGIIVPSGINYGYTF. The CDR3 DNA reads TGTGCCAGCAGTCTCCAACAGGGTATCATAGTCCCTAGTGGAATTAACTATGGCTACACCTTC.

The J gene is TRBJ1-1, the V gene TRBV19; TRBD1 matches 7 bases. V shed 8 bases, J shed 1 base, and the junction held 7 bases outside the gene matches. This CDR3 is built from 14 residues. Germline CDR1 reads LNHDA; CDR2 reads SQIVND (reference sequence). DNA of the CDR3: TGTGCCAGTTACAGGGGATCGGGGAACACTGAAGCTTTCTTT. Its translation is CASYRGSGNTEAFF.

The V and J genes are TRBV5-1 and TRBJ2-3, with D unresolved. The ends were cut back, 2 bases at V and 6 bases at J, with 4 bases in the middle. The CDR3 length is 11 residues. Germline V gives CDR1 SGHRS, CDR2 YFSETQ. CDR3 nucleotides: TGCGCCAGCAGCTTTGAGGATACGCAGTATTTT. Translating it yields CASSFEDTQYF.

V and J are TRBV29-1 and TRBJ1-1, with D unclear. V dropped 7 bases and J dropped 1 base, with 7 bases sitting between them. This CDR3 has 11 residues. CDR1 and CDR2 (germline): SQVTM, ANQGSEA. The CDR3 here is CSGAWNTEAFF. The CDR3 nucleotides are TGCAGCGGGGCGTGGAACACTGAAGCTTTCTTT.

The chain is built from TRBV6-1 and TRBJ1-1, with 9 nucleotides matching TRBD1. V lost 8 bases to trimming and J lost 3 bases; unmatched junction nucleotides: 7. The CDR3 is 14 residues long. The germline V gene has CDR1 MNHNS and CDR2 SASEGT. CDR3 nucleotide sequence: TGTGCCAGCCTTTACAGGGGGCGCGACACTGAAGCTTTCTTT. This encodes CASLYRGRDTEAFF.

J is TRBJ2-3 and V is TRBV28; the D gene is possibly TRBD2 (5 bases). This CDR3 has 16 amino acids. Trimming cost V 2 bases and J 0 bases, with 12 bases left between them. The germline V gene has CDR1 MDHEN and CDR2 SYDVKM. The CDR3 is CASSLDSGISTDTQYF. The DNA for the CDR3 is TGTGCCAGCAGTTTAGATTCGGGGATAAGCACAGATACGCAGTATTTT.